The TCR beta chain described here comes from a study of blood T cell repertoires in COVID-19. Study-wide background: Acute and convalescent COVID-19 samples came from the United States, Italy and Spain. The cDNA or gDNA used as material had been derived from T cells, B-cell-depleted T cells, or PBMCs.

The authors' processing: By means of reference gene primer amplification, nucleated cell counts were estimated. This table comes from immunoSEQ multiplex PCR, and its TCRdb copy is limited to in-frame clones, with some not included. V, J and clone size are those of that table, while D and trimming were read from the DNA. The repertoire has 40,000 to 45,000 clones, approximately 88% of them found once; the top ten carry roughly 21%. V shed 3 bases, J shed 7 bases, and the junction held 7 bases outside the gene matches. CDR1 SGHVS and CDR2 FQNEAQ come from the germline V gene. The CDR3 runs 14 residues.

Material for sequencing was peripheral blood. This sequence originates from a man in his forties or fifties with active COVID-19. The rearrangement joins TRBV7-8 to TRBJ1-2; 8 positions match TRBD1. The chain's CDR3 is CASSFLRTGRGYTF. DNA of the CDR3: TGTGCCAGCAGCTTTCTGAGGACAGGGCGTGGCTACACCTTC. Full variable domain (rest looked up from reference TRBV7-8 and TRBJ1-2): GAGVSQSPRYKVAKRGQDVALRCDPISGHVSLFWYQQALGQGPEFLTYFQNEAQLDKSGLPSDRFFAERPEGSVSTLKIQRTQQEDSAVYLCASSFLRTGRGYTFGSGTRLTVV.